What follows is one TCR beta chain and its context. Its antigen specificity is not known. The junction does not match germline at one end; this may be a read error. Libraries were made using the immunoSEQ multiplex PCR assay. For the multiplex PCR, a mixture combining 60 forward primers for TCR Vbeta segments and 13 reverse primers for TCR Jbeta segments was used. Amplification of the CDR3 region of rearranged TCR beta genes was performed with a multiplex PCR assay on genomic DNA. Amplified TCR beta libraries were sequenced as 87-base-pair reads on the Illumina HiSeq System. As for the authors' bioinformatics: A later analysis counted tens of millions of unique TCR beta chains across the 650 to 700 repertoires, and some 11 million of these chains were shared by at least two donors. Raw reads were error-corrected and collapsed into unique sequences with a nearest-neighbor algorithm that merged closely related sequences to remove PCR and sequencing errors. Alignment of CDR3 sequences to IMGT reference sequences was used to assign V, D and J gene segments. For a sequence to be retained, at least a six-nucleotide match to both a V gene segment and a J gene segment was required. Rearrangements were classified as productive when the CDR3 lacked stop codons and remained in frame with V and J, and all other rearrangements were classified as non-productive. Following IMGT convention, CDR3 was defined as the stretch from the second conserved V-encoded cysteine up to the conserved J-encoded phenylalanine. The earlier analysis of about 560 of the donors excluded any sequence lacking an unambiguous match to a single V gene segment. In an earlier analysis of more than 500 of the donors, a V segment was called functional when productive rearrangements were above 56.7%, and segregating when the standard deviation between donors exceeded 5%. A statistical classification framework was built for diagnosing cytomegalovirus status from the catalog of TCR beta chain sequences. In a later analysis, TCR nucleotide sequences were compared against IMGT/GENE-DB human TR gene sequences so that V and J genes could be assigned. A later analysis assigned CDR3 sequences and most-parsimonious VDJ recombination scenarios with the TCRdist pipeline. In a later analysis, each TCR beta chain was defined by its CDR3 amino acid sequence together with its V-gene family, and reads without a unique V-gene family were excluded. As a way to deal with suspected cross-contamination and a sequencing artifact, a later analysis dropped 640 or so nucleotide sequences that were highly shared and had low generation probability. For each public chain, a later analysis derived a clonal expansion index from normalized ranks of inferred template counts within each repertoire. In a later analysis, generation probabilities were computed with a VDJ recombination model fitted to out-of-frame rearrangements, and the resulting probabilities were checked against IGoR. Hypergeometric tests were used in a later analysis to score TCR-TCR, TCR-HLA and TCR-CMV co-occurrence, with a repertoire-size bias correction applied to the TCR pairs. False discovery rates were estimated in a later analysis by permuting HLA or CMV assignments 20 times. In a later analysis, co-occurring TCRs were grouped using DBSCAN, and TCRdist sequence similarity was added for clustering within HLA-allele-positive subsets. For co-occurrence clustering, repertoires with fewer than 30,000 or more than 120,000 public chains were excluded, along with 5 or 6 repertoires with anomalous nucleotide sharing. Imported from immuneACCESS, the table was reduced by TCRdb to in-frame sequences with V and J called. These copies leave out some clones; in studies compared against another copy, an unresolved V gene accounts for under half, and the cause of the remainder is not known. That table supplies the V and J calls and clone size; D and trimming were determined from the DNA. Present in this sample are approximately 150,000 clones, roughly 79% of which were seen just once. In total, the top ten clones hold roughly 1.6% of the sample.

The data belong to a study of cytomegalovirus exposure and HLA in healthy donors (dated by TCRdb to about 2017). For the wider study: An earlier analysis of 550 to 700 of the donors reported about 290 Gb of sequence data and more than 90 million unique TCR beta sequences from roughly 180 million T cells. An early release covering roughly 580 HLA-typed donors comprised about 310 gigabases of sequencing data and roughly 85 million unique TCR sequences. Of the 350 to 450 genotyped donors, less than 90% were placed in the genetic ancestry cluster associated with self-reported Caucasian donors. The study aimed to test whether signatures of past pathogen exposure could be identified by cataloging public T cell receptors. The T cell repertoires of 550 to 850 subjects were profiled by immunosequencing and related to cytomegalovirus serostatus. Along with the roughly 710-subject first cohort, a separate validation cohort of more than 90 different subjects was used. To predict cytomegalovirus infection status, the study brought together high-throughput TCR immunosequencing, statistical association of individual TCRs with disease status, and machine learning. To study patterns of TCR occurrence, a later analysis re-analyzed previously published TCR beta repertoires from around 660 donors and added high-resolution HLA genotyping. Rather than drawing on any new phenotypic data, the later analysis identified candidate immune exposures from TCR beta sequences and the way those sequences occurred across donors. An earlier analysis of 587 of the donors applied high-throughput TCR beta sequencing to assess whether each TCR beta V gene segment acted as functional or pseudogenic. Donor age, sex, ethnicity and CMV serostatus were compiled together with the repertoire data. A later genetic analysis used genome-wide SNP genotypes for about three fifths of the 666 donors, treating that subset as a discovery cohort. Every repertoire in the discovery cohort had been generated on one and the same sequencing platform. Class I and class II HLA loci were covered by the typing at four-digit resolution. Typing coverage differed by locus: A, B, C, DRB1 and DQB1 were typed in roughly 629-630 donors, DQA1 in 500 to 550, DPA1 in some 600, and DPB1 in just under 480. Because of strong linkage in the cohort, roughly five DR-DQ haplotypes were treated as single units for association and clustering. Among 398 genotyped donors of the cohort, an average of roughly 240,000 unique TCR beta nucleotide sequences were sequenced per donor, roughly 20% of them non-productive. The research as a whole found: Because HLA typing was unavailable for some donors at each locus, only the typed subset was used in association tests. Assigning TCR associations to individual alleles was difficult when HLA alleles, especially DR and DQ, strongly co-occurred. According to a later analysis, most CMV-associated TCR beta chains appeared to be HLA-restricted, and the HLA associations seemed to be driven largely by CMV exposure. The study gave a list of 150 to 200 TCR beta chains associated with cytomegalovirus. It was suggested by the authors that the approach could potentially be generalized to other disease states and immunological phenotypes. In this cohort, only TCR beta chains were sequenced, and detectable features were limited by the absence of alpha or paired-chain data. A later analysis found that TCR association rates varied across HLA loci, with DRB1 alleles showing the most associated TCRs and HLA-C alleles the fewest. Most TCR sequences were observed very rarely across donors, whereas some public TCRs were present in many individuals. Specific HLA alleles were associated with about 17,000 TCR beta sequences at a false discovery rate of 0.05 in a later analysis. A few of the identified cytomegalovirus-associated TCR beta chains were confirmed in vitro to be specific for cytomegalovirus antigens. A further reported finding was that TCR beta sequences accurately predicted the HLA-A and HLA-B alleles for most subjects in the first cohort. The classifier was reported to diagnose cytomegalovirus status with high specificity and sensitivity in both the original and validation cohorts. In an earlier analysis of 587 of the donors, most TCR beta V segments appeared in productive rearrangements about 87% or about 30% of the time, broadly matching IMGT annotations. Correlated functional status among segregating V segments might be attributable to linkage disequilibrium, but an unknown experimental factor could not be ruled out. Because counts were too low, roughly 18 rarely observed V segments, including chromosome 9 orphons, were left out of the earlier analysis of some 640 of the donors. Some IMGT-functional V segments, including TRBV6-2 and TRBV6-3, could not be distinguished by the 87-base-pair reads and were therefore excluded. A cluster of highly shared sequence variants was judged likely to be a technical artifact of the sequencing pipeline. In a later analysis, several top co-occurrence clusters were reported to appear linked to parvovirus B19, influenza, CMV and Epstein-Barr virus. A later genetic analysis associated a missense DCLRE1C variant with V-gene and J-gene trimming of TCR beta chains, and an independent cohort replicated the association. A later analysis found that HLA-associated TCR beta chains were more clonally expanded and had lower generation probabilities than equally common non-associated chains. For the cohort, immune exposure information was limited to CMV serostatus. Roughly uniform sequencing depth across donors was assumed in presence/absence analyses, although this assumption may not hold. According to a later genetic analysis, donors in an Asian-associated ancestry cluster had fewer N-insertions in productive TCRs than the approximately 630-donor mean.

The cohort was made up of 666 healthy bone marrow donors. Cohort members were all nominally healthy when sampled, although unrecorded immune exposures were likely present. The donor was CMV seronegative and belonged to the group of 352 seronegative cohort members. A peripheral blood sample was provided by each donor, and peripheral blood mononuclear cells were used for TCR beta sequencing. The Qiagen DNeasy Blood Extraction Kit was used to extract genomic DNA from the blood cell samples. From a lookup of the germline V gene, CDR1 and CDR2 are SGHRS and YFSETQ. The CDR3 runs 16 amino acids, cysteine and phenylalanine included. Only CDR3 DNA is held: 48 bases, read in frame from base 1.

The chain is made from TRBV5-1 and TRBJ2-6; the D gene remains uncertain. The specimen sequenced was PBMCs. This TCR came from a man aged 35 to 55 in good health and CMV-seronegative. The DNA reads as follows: TGCGCCAGCAGCTTGGAGTCACATTCTGCGGCCAACGTCCTGACTTTC. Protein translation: CASSLESHSAANVLTF.